This T cell receptor (beta chain) was sequenced in a study of blood T cell repertoires in COVID-19. The method was immunoSEQ multiplex PCR; TCRdb's version includes in-frame clones alone and lacks a portion of them. The data show about 110,000 clones, 60% to 80% seen once. Remarks on this clone: The same CDR3 is also encoded by other DNA sequences in this sample.

The CDR3 contains 14 residues. Germline lookup yields CDR1 LGHNA and CDR2 YNFKEQ. Trimming took off 1 base at V and 4 bases at J, with 10 bases between the two ends. The gene calls are TRBV4-2 and TRBJ1-1, with D possibly TRBD1 on 5 matching bases. Specimen: peripheral blood. The sequence derives from a human donor with acute or convalescent COVID-19. The donor label of this sample is uncertain. CDR3 nucleotides: TGTGCCAGCAGCCAAGGAAGCGGGGGCACTGAAGCTTTCTTT. Protein product: CASSQGSGGTEAFF.